Shown below are 21 T cell receptor beta chains from a single sample sequenced in a study of type 1 regulatory T cells. TCRdb reprocessed the reads via MiXCR and lists one record per CDR3 protein. The data contain roughly 71,000 distinct CDR3 sequences, 20% to 25% of them singletons. Antigens of these TCRs are unknown. Study observations and caveats: Type 1 regulatory T cells had a more restricted TCR repertoire than non-type 1 regulatory T cells.

The source material was cultured type 1 regulatory T (Tr1) cells, either the whole culture or a sorted fraction (not recorded which). The receptor set was obtained from a human donor in good health.

This clonotype was found a few times. The chain joins TRBV7-9 to TRBJ1-5; no definite D call. The length of the CDR3 is 15 residues. CDR1 is SEHNR and CDR2 is FQNEAQ in the germline V gene (reference sequence). Trimming stripped 3 bases from V and 1 base from J, with 10 bases between. The CDR3 region is CASSFEGMSNQPQHF. CDR3 sequence (DNA): TGTGCCAGCAGCTTTGAGGGAATGAGCAATCAGCCCCAGCATTTT. Full variable domain (missing parts from reference TRBV7-9 and TRBJ1-5): DTGVSQNPRHKITKRGQNVTFRCDPISEHNRLYWYRQTLGQGPEFLTYFQNEAQLEKSRLLSDRFSAERPKGSFSTLEIQRTEQGDSAMYLCASSFEGMSNQPQHFGDGTRLSIL.

In this sample, this clonotype turned up once. The chain combines TRBV5-1 with TRBJ2-1; 11 nucleotides line up with TRBD2. Per germline, CDR1 SGHRS and CDR2 YFSETQ. CDR3 length: 15 amino acids. The junction had 16 bases not matched to a gene; V was cut back by 4 bases and J by 16 bases. The CDR3 spells CASSPLAGGPASGFF. The CDR3 bases are TGCGCCAGCAGCCCTCTAGCGGGAGGCCCCGCATCGGGTTTCTTC.

Only a few counts were recorded for this clonotype. V usage is TRBV7-2 and J usage is TRBJ2-7; maybe TRBD2 (6 bases). Germline lookup yields CDR1 SGHTA and CDR2 FQGNSA. Trimming took 7 bases from V and 4 from J, leaving 11 bases between them. The CDR3 consists of 12 residues. This CDR3 reads CASTPGGYEQYF. The CDR3 DNA is TGTGCCAGCACACCCGGGGGATACGAGCAGTACTTC.

The rearrangement joins TRBV5-1 to TRBJ2-7; the D gene is possibly TRBD2 (5 bases). V lost 4 bases and J lost 2, with 16 bases in between. The CDR3 contains 15 residues. Germline values: CDR1 SGHRS, CDR2 YFSETQ. The CDR3 loop is CASSPPQRAAYEQYF. CDR3 nucleotide sequence: TGCGCCAGCAGCCCACCACAGAGGGCAGCCTACGAGCAGTACTTC.

The V gene is TRBV10-3, the J gene TRBJ1-1; D possibly corresponds to TRBD1 (5 bases). The germline gives CDR1 ENHRY, CDR2 SYGVKD. The V end was cut by 6 bases, the J end by 11 bases, with 25 bases between. The CDR3 has 15 residues. Here the CDR3 DNA reads TGTGCCATCAGCGAAGATTTTCGGGACGCGCCGAAGGCTTTCTTT. Protein product: CAISEDFRDAPKAFF.

This clonotype was detected only a few times. The chain is built from TRBV11-2 and TRBJ2-1; D gene unclear. Germline V lookup: CDR1 SGHAT, CDR2 FQNNGV. The CDR3 has 12 amino acids. V lost 5 bases and J 5 bases, leaving 7 bases between the germline ends. In nucleotides, the CDR3 is TGTGCCAGCAGCCCGCATAACAATGAGCAGTTCTTC. Encoded protein: CASSPHNNEQFF.

The chain recombines TRBV20-1 with TRBJ1-1, with D perhaps TRBD1 (5 bases). With 6 bases removed from V and 11 bases from J, the gap between germline ends came to 25 bases. CDR1 DFQATT and CDR2 SNEGSKA come from the germline V gene (reference sequence). There are 14 residues in the CDR3. The CDR3 region is CSARPGHQGVGAFF. In DNA form, the CDR3 reads TGCAGTGCCAGACCGGGCCACCAAGGGGTGGGGGCTTTCTTT.

Only a few counts were recorded for this clonotype. DNA for the CDR3: TGTGCCAGCAGTTTATGGGGGGCCTCCTACGAGCAGTACTTC. Translation gives CASSLWGASYEQYF. This sequence joins TRBV28 and TRBJ2-7, with D perhaps TRBD1 (6 bases). V was shortened by 0 bases and J by 0 bases, with 6 bases between the two germline ends. Germline values: CDR1 MDHEN, CDR2 SYDVKM. The CDR3 has 14 residues.

This clonotype was recorded a few times. V gene TRBV12-3 or TRBV12-4 combines with J gene TRBJ1-1, with D perhaps matching TRBD1 (5 bases). V lost 8 bases to trimming and J lost 8 bases, with 21 bases between them. The CDR3 runs 14 residues. As DNA, the CDR3 is TGTGCCAGCGGAAGACATGGAGGGGTTGGGGAAGCTTTCTTT. This sequence encodes CASGRHGGVGEAFF.

This chain links TRBV6-1 with TRBJ2-3, with TRBD2 identical over 8 bases. V lost 9 bases to trimming and J lost 2 bases; unmatched junction nucleotides: 7. This CDR3 has 14 amino acids. The germline CDR1 and CDR2 sequences are MNHNS and SASEGT. The CDR3 DNA follows: TGTGCCAGATCGGGACTAGGGGACACAGATACGCAGTATTTT. Amino acid sequence: CARSGLGDTDTQYF.

This clonotype has only one observation. The CDR3 does not close with the conserved phenylalanine or tryptophan, likely indicating a read error. It is unclear where the CDR3 begins or ends on the DNA, so no DNA is shown, and the CDR3 is as TCRdb lists it. The V call is TRBV2, the J call TRBJ2-1; the table calls TRBD2, which could not be checked here. CDR1 SNHLY and CDR2 FYNNEI come from the germline V gene. The CDR3 spans 13 amino acids, including both terminal residues. CDR3: CASSGGLAGEWAS.

The chain employs TRBV7-9 and TRBJ2-2; perhaps TRBD2 as D (6 bases). This CDR3 is 16 amino acids long. The germline V gene encodes CDR1 SEHNR and CDR2 FQNEAQ (reference sequence). V shed 2 bases and J shed 3 bases, with 13 bases lying between them. CDR3 sequence reads: CASSLSRREDTGELFF. The CDR3 nucleotides are TGTGCCAGCAGCTTATCGCGCAGGGAGGACACCGGGGAGCTGTTTTTT.

The chain carries TRBV29-1 and TRBJ1-4; possibly TRBD1 for D (6 bases). This CDR3 comprises 13 residues. Germline V gene sequence: CDR1 SQVTM, CDR2 ANQGSEA. V shed 6 bases and J shed 8 bases, with 16 bases lying between them. CDR3 sequence (DNA): TGCAGCGTCCGGACAGTCCAGGGAGAAAAACTGTTTTTT. Protein: CSVRTVQGEKLFF.

The sample holds a few counts of this clonotype. The V and J genes are TRBV5-1 and TRBJ1-1; 7 bases align to TRBD1. Trimming cost V 4 bases and J 9 bases; bases outside gene matches: 9. This CDR3 region has 13 residues. The germline CDR1 and CDR2 sequences are SGHRS and YFSETQ. CDR3 DNA: TGCGCCAGCAGCCTCCCCGGGACAGAAAAAGCTTTCTTT. Its translation is CASSLPGTEKAFF.

On this clonotype itself: Germline is not matched at one junction end, which may reflect a read error. The CDR3 is CASTLSGGGTDTQYF. The CDR3 region has the DNA TGTGCCAGCACCTTATCGGGGGGAGGCACAGATACGCAGTATTTT. This chain uses TRBV7-3 with TRBJ2-3; 7 positions agree with TRBD2. The germline V gene has CDR1 SGHTA and CDR2 FQGTGA. This CDR3 spans 15 amino acids.

In its sample, this clonotype was seen many times. The chain has TRBV6-5 and TRBJ2-1, with a possible D match to TRBD2 (5 bases). CDR3 length: 13 amino acids. V was cut by 6 bases and J by 2 bases, with 8 bases left in between. CDR1 MNHEY and CDR2 SVGAGI come from the germline V gene. Here the CDR3 reads CASRADAYNEQFF. Here the CDR3 DNA reads TGTGCCAGCAGAGCGGATGCCTACAATGAGCAGTTCTTC.

The V call is TRBV5-1, the J call TRBJ1-4; D is perhaps TRBD1 (5 bases). This CDR3 has 13 amino acids. Trimming removed 0 bases from V and 5 bases from J, with 5 bases in between. The germline gives CDR1 SGHRS, CDR2 YFSETQ. In nucleotides, the CDR3 is TGCGCCAGCAGCTTGGGGACAAATGAAAAACTGTTTTTT. Its translation: CASSLGTNEKLFF.

This clonotype turned up a few times. The V and J genes are TRBV20-1 and TRBJ2-7; 9 nucleotides line up with TRBD2. From germline, CDR1 is DFQATT and CDR2 SNEGSKA (reference sequence). The V and J ends lost 3 bases and 4 bases, in that order; junction bases with no gene match: 7. The CDR3 runs 14 residues. CDR3 DNA sequence: TGCAGTGCTAGGATGACTAGCGGCAGTTACGAGCAGTACTTC. This gives the protein CSARMTSGSYEQYF.

This clonotype was recorded a few times. The chain carries TRBV7-3 and TRBJ2-5, with D perhaps matching TRBD2 (5 bases). The CDR3 consists of 13 residues. The V gene lost 5 bases and the J gene lost 5 bases, with 12 bases spanning the gap. The germline V gene encodes CDR1 SGHTA and CDR2 FQGTGA. DNA of the CDR3: TGTGCCAGCAGCGCCGCGGTAGCGGAGACCCAGTACTTC. Translating it yields CASSAAVAETQYF.

The chain has TRBV7-8 and TRBJ2-7; perhaps TRBD1 as D (6 bases). V gave up 5 bases and J gave up 4 bases, with 18 bases separating them. The CDR3 runs to 15 residues. Germline values: CDR1 SGHVS, CDR2 FQNEAQ. DNA for the CDR3: TGTGCCAGCAGCCGTCAGGGGCACGGTGAATACGAGCAGTACTTC. This encodes CASSRQGHGEYEQYF.

Only a few counts were recorded for this clonotype. The chain links TRBV7-8 to TRBJ2-2; D not resolved. Trimming took 6 bases from V and 6 from J, leaving 20 bases between them. There are 16 residues in the CDR3. Germline CDR1 and CDR2: SGHVS and FQNEAQ. The CDR3 coding sequence is TGTGCCAGCAGTTTAATGTCCGACTTGTGGGCCGGGGAGCTGTTTTTT. Encoded protein: CASSLMSDLWAGELFF.